The 9 T cell receptor beta chains below were found in one sample sequenced in a study of blood T cell repertoires in COVID-19. Sequenced by immunoSEQ multiplex PCR; TCRdb stores in-frame clones only, minus some. Of approximately 270,000 clones in the sample, 80% to 90% were seen once. What was sequenced was peripheral blood. These receptors originate from a woman aged 70-85 years with acute or convalescent COVID-19.

This clone has just a few counts. V gene TRBV11-3 combines with J gene TRBJ1-3, with TRBD1 as a possible D gene (6 bases). From germline, CDR1 is SGHNT and CDR2 YENEEA. This CDR3 contains 13 residues. The V gene lost 5 bases and the J gene lost 3 bases, with 8 bases spanning the gap. The CDR3 DNA reads as TGTGCCAGCAGCATACAGGGTGGAAACACCATATATTTT. Amino acid sequence: CASSIQGGNTIYF.

The J gene is TRBJ2-7, the V gene TRBV5-4, with a possible D match to TRBD2 (7 bases). Looked up from germline, CDR1 is SGHNT and CDR2 is YYREEE (reference sequence). The CDR3 consists of 15 residues. V lost 4 bases and J 0 bases, leaving 14 bases between the germline ends. CDR3 DNA sequence: TGTGCCAGCAGCGCTAGGGGGGGCCTCTCCTACGAGCAGTACTTC. Translation gives CASSARGGLSYEQYF.

This clone was detected a few times. This sequence joins TRBV12-3 or TRBV12-4 and TRBJ1-5; D gene unclear. V lost 6 bases and J lost 11, with 11 bases in between. This CDR3 is 11 amino acids long. The CDR3 DNA is TGTGCCAGCAGCCGGTCGGGAGCCCAGCATTTT. Encoded protein: CASSRSGAQHF.

V is TRBV7-3 and J is TRBJ2-6; a possible D gene is TRBD1 (5 bases). Looked up from germline, CDR1 is SGHTA and CDR2 is FQGTGA. This CDR3 has 16 residues. The V gene lost 2 bases and the J gene lost 2 bases, with 10 bases spanning the gap. CDR3 in DNA: TGTGCCAGCAGCTTACAGGGTACGACTGGGGCCAACGTCCTGACTTTC. Protein: CASSLQGTTGANVLTF.

Only a few counts were recorded for this clone. V is TRBV16 and J is TRBJ2-6; the match to TRBD1 covers 10 bases. Trimming removed 6 bases from V and 3 bases from J; junction bases left unmatched: 5. CDR1 is KGHSY and CDR2 is FQNENV in the germline V gene. This CDR3 has 16 residues. CDR3 sequence: CASSLTGGFGANVLTF. DNA for the CDR3: TGTGCCAGCAGTCTGACAGGGGGCTTTGGGGCCAACGTCCTGACTTTC.

V is TRBV15 and J is TRBJ2-3; 12 positions agree with TRBD2. Trimming cost V 9 bases and J 2 bases; bases outside gene matches: 6. CDR3 length equals 15 residues. CDR1 is LNHNV and CDR2 is YYDKDF in the germline V gene (reference sequence). The CDR3 DNA reads TGTGCCACGAGCCTAGCGGGGGGGGACACAGATACGCAGTATTTT. Protein product: CATSLAGGDTDTQYF.

Here the CDR3 reads CASSFMTGRPGYGNEQFF. Here the CDR3 DNA reads TGTGCCAGCAGCTTTATGACCGGCAGGCCGGGGTACGGTAATGAGCAGTTCTTC. The gene calls are TRBV5-5 and TRBJ2-1; tentative D call: TRBD2 (5 bases). Looked up from germline, CDR1 is SGHKS and CDR2 is YYEKEE (reference sequence). This CDR3 has 18 amino acids. Trimming took 2 bases from V and 7 from J, leaving 25 bases between them.

J is TRBJ2-7 and V is TRBV5-4; tentatively, D is TRBD2 (5 bases). Germline V gene sequence: CDR1 SGHNT, CDR2 YYREEE (reference sequence). CDR3 length equals 16 residues. Trimming removed 4 bases at V and 6 bases at J, with 23 bases between. This CDR3 reads CASSGGPLGGSSEQYF. Here the CDR3 DNA reads TGTGCCAGCAGCGGCGGCCCTCTGGGTGGGAGCAGCGAGCAGTACTTC.

This chain uses TRBV7-8 with TRBJ2-5; maybe TRBD1 (5 bases). The germline CDR1 and CDR2 sequences are SGHVS and FQNEAQ. Between the trimmed V and J ends, which lost 1 base and 5 bases, there was a span of 11 bases. This CDR3 is 14 amino acids long. The CDR3 DNA is TGTGCCAGCAGCTTAGGACCAGGGATGGAGACCCAGTACTTC. This sequence encodes CASSLGPGMETQYF.